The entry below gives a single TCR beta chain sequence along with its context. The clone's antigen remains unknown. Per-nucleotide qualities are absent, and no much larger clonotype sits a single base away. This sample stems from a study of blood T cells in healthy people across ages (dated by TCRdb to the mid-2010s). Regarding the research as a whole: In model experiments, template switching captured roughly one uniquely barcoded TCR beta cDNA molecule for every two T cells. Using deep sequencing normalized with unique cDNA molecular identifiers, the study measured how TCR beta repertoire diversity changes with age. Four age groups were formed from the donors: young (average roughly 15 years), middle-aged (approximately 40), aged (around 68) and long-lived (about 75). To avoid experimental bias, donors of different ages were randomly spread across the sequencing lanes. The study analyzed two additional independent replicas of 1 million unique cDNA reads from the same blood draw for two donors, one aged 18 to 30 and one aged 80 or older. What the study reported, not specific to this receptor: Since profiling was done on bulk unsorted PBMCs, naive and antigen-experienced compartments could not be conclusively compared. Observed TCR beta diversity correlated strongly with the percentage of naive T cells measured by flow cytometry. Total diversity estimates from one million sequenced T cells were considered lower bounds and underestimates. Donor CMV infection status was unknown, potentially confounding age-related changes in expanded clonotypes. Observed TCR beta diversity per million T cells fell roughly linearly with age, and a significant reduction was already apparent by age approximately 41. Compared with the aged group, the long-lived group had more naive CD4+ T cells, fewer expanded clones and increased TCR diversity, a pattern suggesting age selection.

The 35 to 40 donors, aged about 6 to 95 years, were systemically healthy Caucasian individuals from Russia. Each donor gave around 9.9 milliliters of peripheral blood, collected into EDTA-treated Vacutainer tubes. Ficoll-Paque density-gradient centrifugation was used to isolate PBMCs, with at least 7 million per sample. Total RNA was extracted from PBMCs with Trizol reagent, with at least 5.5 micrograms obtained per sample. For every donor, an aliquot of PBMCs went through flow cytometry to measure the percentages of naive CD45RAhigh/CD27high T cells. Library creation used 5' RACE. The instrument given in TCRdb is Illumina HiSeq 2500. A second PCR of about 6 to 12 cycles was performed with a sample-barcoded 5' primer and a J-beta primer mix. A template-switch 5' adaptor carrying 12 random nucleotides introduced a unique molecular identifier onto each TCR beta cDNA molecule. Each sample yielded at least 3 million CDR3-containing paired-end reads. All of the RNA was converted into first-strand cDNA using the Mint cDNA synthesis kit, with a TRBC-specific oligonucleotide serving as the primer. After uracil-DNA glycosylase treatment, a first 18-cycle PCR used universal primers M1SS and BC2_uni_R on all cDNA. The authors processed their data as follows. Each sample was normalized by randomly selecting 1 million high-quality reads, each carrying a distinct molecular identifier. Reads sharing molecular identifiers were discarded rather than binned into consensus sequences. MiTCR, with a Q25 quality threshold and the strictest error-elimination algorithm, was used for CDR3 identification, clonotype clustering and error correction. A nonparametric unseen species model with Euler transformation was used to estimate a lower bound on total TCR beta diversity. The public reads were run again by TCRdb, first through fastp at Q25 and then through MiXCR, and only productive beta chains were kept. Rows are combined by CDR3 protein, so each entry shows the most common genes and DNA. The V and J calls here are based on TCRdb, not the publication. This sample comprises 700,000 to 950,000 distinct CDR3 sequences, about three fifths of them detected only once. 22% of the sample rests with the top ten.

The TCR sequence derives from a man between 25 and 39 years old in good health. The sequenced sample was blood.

In nucleotides, the sequence is TGTGCCACCAGTGATTTGCGTCAGGGGGCAGATACGCAGTATTTT. Translated, it gives CATSDLRQGADTQYF. The chain is made from TRBV24-1 and TRBJ2-3, and 7 junctional nucleotides match TRBD1. CDR1 KGHDR and CDR2 SFDVKD are derived from the germline V gene. The CDR3 runs 15 amino acids, cysteine and phenylalanine included. Only the CDR3 portion is preserved as DNA: 45 bases, with reading frame beginning at the first base. V has 0 bases trimmed and J has 4 bases trimmed; junction bases matching no gene number 3.